This TCR beta chain was sequenced in a study of naive and memory T cell subsets (dated by TCRdb to about 2017). About the study as a whole: Sorted naive and memory T cell subsets from peripheral blood were analyzed in the study using a UMI-based, open-source pipeline for TCR alpha and beta sequencing. RNA was DNase-treated and reverse transcribed with TCR constant-region primers, mostly using SuperScript III. Complete agreement was observed between the functional CMV T cell responses and the IgG serology results. Study-wide conclusions, independent of this receptor: After error correction, over 95% of naive TCR sequences appeared only once, giving much steeper abundance distributions than memory subsets. In both CD4 and CD8 cells, a rise in Gini index and a fall in Shannon and inverse Simpson diversity were observed from naive through CM, EM and EMRA. No ground truth was available to validate the repertoire findings for the naive and memory subsets. RNA-based TCR counts may be affected by expression changes linked to T cell activation and differentiation. Each clonotype was defined as a single alpha or beta chain sequence rather than as a paired alpha/beta receptor. TCR abundance followed a power law whose exponent differed between naive and memory subsets but was consistent across the three individuals.

There are a few counts of this clonotype. Its antigen is currently not known. No much larger clonotype is one base removed from it; base qualities were not supplied. Preparation of the library involved UMI-ligation and nested PCR. To cover both TRBC1 and TRBC2, the beta constant-region primer consisted of an equimolar mix of two oligonucleotides. A single-stranded oligonucleotide carrying the SP2 primer and a 12-nucleotide UMI was ligated to the 3' end of the cDNA by T4 RNA ligase 1. The ligated cDNA went through four rounds of PCR with nested alpha and beta constant-region primers together with the SP2 primer. The ligation reaction was incubated at 16°C for about 20-24 hours. PCR2 was usually performed as a SYBR Green qPCR and halted at a preset threshold so that over-amplification would not occur. Agencourt AMPure XP magnetic beads were used for all purifications after the first. Libraries were quantified by Qubit and checked on a TapeStation, where a main peak was expected near 650 bp. The pooled libraries were sequenced on an Illumina MiSeq using v2 2x251 paired-end kits, which usually yielded roughly 0.95-2.2 million reads per sample. Each sample was pooled at 3.5 to 5 nM, and about 4.5-8% PhiX was included to help cluster recognition. The authors' analysis ran thus. Decombinator assigned V and J genes to Demultiplexor-processed FASTQ reads by tag matching, allowing a single base-pair mismatch. By using UMIs, Collapsinator corrected both sequencing errors and the frequency errors caused by PCR heterogeneity. CDR3Translator translated TCRs and extracted CDR3s from the conserved cysteine to the FGXG phenylalanine, flagging non-productive sequences. Gini, Shannon entropy and inverse Simpson indices were computed after subsampling the repertoires to the same number of UMI-defined TCRs. Power-law fits to clonotype abundance distributions were performed by maximum likelihood within the linear range. When run on a single naive CD8 sample, MIGEC and the pipeline yielded similar UMI counts, similar unique TCR numbers and similar clonal distributions. Repertoires were searched for around 8,000 CMV-associated CDR3 sequences compiled from VDJdb and a published dataset. TCRdb reanalyzed the raw reads on its own, using fastp at Q25 for trimming and MiXCR for clone calling, and kept in-frame beta chains. Each CDR3 protein appears once, grouped with its most common genes and DNA. These V and J calls are TCRdb output, not the study's own analysis. In all, the sample holds tens of thousands of distinct CDR3 sequences, and about 10% of those were seen once. Approximately 17% of the sample comes from the top ten.

The germline V gene specifies SGHTA as CDR1 and FQGNSA as CDR2. The trim is 4 bases for V and 0 bases for J, with a gap of 12 bases between the germline ends. The CDR3 covers 15 residues, taking in both the cysteine and the phenylalanine. The sequence is cut down to CDR3 DNA, 45 bases in frame from base 1. TCR alpha and beta chain libraries were amplified separately from the second PCR step onward. To determine each donor's CMV status, fresh PBMCs were stimulated overnight with CMV viral lysate, and IFNgamma production from CD4+ T cells was then assessed. Miltenyi beads were used first to positively select CD4 T cells, and CD8 T cells were then positively selected from the CD4-negative fraction. After staining for CD3, CD4, CD8, CD45RA, CD27 and a live/dead dye, cells were sorted on a BD Aria II into four subsets based on CD45RA and CD27. Effector memory cells were sorted as CD45RA-CD27-, whereas EMRA cells were sorted as CD45RA+CD27-. A few healthy volunteers provided blood, and the blood of each volunteer was split into CD4 and CD8 T cells and then into four differentiation subsets. Approximately 0.13 L of peripheral blood was drawn per donor, and PBMC were isolated by Ficoll-Paque PLUS density-gradient centrifugation. Sorted cells were lysed in RLT buffer, after which RNA was extracted using a Qiagen RNeasy kit and stored at -80 degrees C.

What was sequenced was effector memory CD4+ T cells from blood. This sample's cell subset or site label indicates: effector memory, CD45RA- CD27-. The TCR originated in a human donor in good health. The chain joins TRBV7-2 to TRBJ1-1, and perhaps TRBD1 as D gene, on 5 matching bases. The DNA sequence reads TGTGCCAGCAGCTCCGGGGGGTCCATGAACACTGAAGCTTTCTTT. It translates to CASSSGGSMNTEAFF.